This entry lists 20 T cell receptor beta chains sequenced from one sample in a study of radiation and T cells in renal cell carcinoma. Regarding treatment: treatment-naive control, cytoreductive nephrectomy. Here immunoSEQ multiplex PCR was the method, and the copy in TCRdb shows in-frame clones only, minus some. The repertoire consists of about 23,000 clones, with 55% to 75% occurring once and the leading ten covering 22%. This sample comprised tumor tissue, obtained from a patient whose treatment was nephrectomy without radiotherapy. Receptors originate from a man aged 35 to 55 with renal cell carcinoma.

This chain connects TRBV7-8 to TRBJ2-6, with D perhaps matching TRBD1 (6 bases). The CDR3 contains 16 residues. The germline V gene has CDR1 SGHVS and CDR2 FQNEAQ. Trimming removed 1 base at V and 2 bases at J, with 9 bases between. CDR3 nucleotides: TGTGCCAGCAGCTTAGTTGGGGGCGCTGGGGCCAACGTCCTGACTTTC. This sequence encodes CASSLVGGAGANVLTF.

This clone was observed a handful of times. The chain is built from TRBV6-1 and TRBJ2-3; D gene unclear. The CDR3 runs 17 residues. Germline V CDR1 and CDR2: MNHNS, SASEGT. V gave up 0 bases and J gave up 4 bases, with 17 bases separating them. The CDR3 DNA reads TGTGCCAGCAGTGAAGCTACAAAACCTACTTATCCAGATACGCAGTATTTT. This gives the protein CASSEATKPTYPDTQYF.

CDR3: CASSQDMNTRGYGYTF. Written as DNA, the CDR3 is TGTGCCAGCAGCCAAGATATGAACACCCGAGGGTATGGCTACACCTTC. V is TRBV4-2 and J is TRBJ1-2; D is unclear. Germline V gene sequence: CDR1 LGHNA, CDR2 YNFKEQ. V lost 0 bases to trimming and J lost 5 bases, with 16 bases between them. The CDR3 has 16 amino acids.

This chain links TRBV5-1 with TRBJ2-7; D is perhaps TRBD2 (5 bases). CDR1 and CDR2 from the germline V gene are SGHRS and YFSETQ. Trimming took 1 base from V and 5 from J, leaving 13 bases between them. The CDR3 contains 14 residues. The CDR3 here is CASSLFGGTDEQYV. CDR3 bases: TGCGCCAGCAGCTTGTTCGGAGGAACCGACGAGCAGTACGTC.

The chain employs TRBV27 and TRBJ2-3; no reliable D call. The CDR3 extends over 15 amino acids. CDR1 and CDR2 from the germline V gene are MNHEY and SMNVEV (reference sequence). Trimming left V 4 bases short and J 2 bases short, with 13 bases between. The CDR3 DNA follows: TGTGCCAGCAGTTCCGGTCGAAGGGTCACAGATACGCAGTATTTT. Translating it yields CASSSGRRVTDTQYF.

The rearrangement links TRBV10-2 to TRBJ1-6; D possibly corresponds to TRBD1 (5 bases). This CDR3 region has 16 residues. Trimming took off 0 bases at V and 7 bases at J, with 13 bases between the two ends. The germline CDR1 and CDR2 sequences are WSHSY and SAAADI. CDR3 DNA: TGCGCCAGCAGTGAGTCGGGGGGGAGTGGCAATTCACCCCTCCACTTT. Translated: CASSESGGSGNSPLHF.

This rearrangement joins TRBV19 to TRBJ1-4; D may be TRBD1 (6 bases). The CDR3 totals 13 residues. Per germline, CDR1 LNHDA and CDR2 SQIVND (reference sequence). The V end was cut by 5 bases, the J end by 15 bases, with 19 bases between. As DNA, the CDR3 is TGTGCCAGTAGTCCGGGCCCCCCCAGGGGAGTGTTTTTT. As protein: CASSPGPPRGVFF.

The chain combines TRBV10-3 with TRBJ2-7; D possibly corresponds to TRBD1 (6 bases). The CDR3 is 16 residues long. V shed 3 bases and J shed 0 bases, with 15 bases lying between them. The germline CDR1 and CDR2 sequences are ENHRY and SYGVKD. The CDR3 loop reads CAISDQHRDNSYEQYF. Written as DNA, the CDR3 is TGTGCCATCAGTGACCAGCACCGGGACAACTCCTACGAGCAGTACTTC.

This clone was picked up a small number of times. The rearrangement uses TRBV5-1 and TRBJ1-3; the D is unclear. V dropped 4 bases and J dropped 2 bases, with 13 bases sitting between them. The CDR3 runs to 15 residues. Germline V lookup: CDR1 SGHRS, CDR2 YFSETQ. In DNA, the CDR3 is TGCGCCAGCAGCACGGACGGTGGCCCTGGAAACACCATATATTTT. It encodes CASSTDGGPGNTIYF.

The V call is TRBV6-5, the J call TRBJ1-3; the D is unclear. CDR3 size: 15 residues. Germline assignment: CDR1 MNHEY and CDR2 SVGAGI. V dropped 0 bases and J dropped 0 bases, with 6 bases sitting between them. CDR3 bases: TGTGCCAGCAGTTACTCGAGGGACTCTGGAAACACCATATATTTT. This encodes CASSYSRDSGNTIYF.

This clone was picked up a small number of times. This chain links TRBV11-1 with TRBJ2-3, with D uncertain. The CDR3 length is 15 residues. V lost 1 base to trimming and J lost 2 bases, with 10 bases between them. CDR1 is SGHAT and CDR2 is FQDESV in the germline V gene (reference sequence). For the CDR3, the DNA is TGTGCCAGCAGCTTAGAGGGAACTCACACAGATACGCAGTATTTT. Protein: CASSLEGTHTDTQYF.

This sequence joins TRBV6-1 and TRBJ1-4, with D perhaps TRBD1 (5 bases). The CDR3 runs 15 residues. Trimming removed 4 bases from V and 5 bases from J, with 14 bases in between. The germline CDR1 and CDR2 sequences are MNHNS and SASEGT. CDR3 loop: CASSVQGVSNEKLFF. In DNA, the CDR3 is TGTGCCAGCAGTGTACAAGGGGTGTCGAATGAAAAACTGTTTTTT.

This clone was seen once. This sequence joins TRBV5-3 and TRBJ2-7; no definite D call. TRBV5-3 is an ORF; its function is uncertain. V gave up 0 bases and J gave up 3 bases, with 25 bases separating them. The CDR3 has 19 residues. CDR3 sequence (DNA): TGTGCCAGAAGCTTGGAGATGATGTTAGGCCGACGGCACAGCTACGAGCAGTACGTC. Translated: CARSLEMMLGRRHSYEQYV.

A single count supports this clone. The chain combines TRBV10-3 with TRBJ1-2; the D is unclear. Deletions cut 2 bases from V and 4 bases from J, with 14 bases between. This CDR3 has 15 amino acids. CDR1 ENHRY and CDR2 SYGVKD come from the germline V gene. The CDR3 coding sequence is TGTGCCATCAGTGAGGAGGCCTCACTGGTCTATGGCTACACCTTC. Its protein is CAISEEASLVYGYTF.

This clone was detected only once. The rearrangement joins TRBV6-5 to TRBJ1-5; the D gene is possibly TRBD1 (6 bases). The ends were cut back, 2 bases at V and 4 bases at J, with 12 bases in the middle. CDR3 length: 15 residues. Germline V gene data show CDR1 as MNHEY and CDR2 as SVGAGI. The CDR3 reads CASSYPGGNNQPQHF. In DNA form, the CDR3 reads TGTGCCAGCAGTTACCCGGGGGGCAATAATCAGCCCCAGCATTTT.

The CDR3 DNA follows: TGTGCCACCAGCAGAGATAAAGGGCTCGGGCAGCCCCAGCATTTT. Residues: CATSRDKGLGQPQHF. V usage is TRBV15 and J usage is TRBJ1-5; D gene ambiguous. The CDR3 consists of 15 residues. The germline CDR1 and CDR2 sequences are LNHNV and YYDKDF (reference sequence). With 0 bases removed from V and 7 bases from J, the gap between germline ends came to 13 bases.

This chain connects TRBV13 to TRBJ1-4; D is uncertain. V dropped 6 bases and J dropped 0 bases, with 14 bases sitting between them. This CDR3 contains 16 residues. Germline values: CDR1 PRHDT, CDR2 FYEKMQ (reference sequence). The CDR3 DNA follows: TGTGCCAGCAGTAGAGTCTCGGCCGCAACTAATGAAAAACTGTTTTTT. Protein sequence: CASSRVSAATNEKLFF.

The CDR3 spells CASRGGSTFAYNEQFF. CDR3 DNA sequence: TGCGCCAGCCGTGGCGGGAGCACCTTTGCCTACAATGAGCAGTTCTTC. The rearrangement links TRBV10-2 to TRBJ2-1, with 7 bases identical to TRBD2. Germline trimming cut 8 bases from V and 2 bases from J; bases unmatched to any gene: 12. This CDR3 region has 16 residues. Germline CDR1 WSHSY, CDR2 SAAADI.

This clone was observed at least ten times. This chain links TRBV2 with TRBJ1-1; 8 bases are shared with TRBD1. The CDR3 is 14 amino acids. The germline V gene encodes CDR1 SNHLY and CDR2 FYNNEI. Germline trimming cut 7 bases from V and 4 bases from J; bases unmatched to any gene: 8. Here the CDR3 DNA reads TGTGCCAGCAAGCAGGGGGCAGGGCGCACTGAAGCTTTCTTT. This sequence encodes CASKQGAGRTEAFF. The variable domain in full, completed from reference TRBV2 and TRBJ1-1, reads EPEVTQTPSHQVTQMGQEVILRCVPISNHLYFYWYRQILGQKVEFLVSFYNNEISEKSEIFDDQFSVERPDGSNFTLKIRSTKLEDSAMYFCASKQGAGRTEAFFGQGTRLTVV.

The rearrangement links TRBV5-5 to TRBJ2-3, with 10 nucleotides matching TRBD2. J gave up 10 bases and V 4 bases, and 15 bases lay outside the gene matches. This CDR3 is 16 amino acids long. Looked up from germline, CDR1 is SGHKS and CDR2 is YYEKEE (reference sequence). This CDR3 reads CASSRDSGRLGGSQYF. The CDR3 DNA sequence: TGTGCCAGCAGCCGGGATAGCGGGAGGCTTGGGGGGTCGCAGTATTTT.